The clone carrying this TCR beta chain was recorded a few times. TCRdb fed the RT-PCR reads into MiXCR, producing one record per CDR3 protein. The sample includes 800,000 to 1,000,000 distinct CDR3 sequences, 21% seen only once; the top ten take roughly 10%. This sample stems from a study of response to subunit inactivated influenza vaccine. The CDR3 contains 17 residues. Per germline, CDR1 SGHKS and CDR2 YYEKEE (reference sequence). V lost 0 bases, J lost 5 bases, and 10 bases stayed unmatched. This receptor was identified in a man in his fifties or sixties who received an inactivated influenza vaccine. The source material was PBMCs from blood, sampled less than 6 days after vaccination. V usage is TRBV5-5 and J usage is TRBJ2-1; 8 bases align to TRBD1. The CDR3 loop is CASSLVGGTGQNNEQFF. The CDR3 bases are TGTGCCAGCAGCTTGGTGGGTGGGACAGGCCAAAACAATGAGCAGTTCTTC.